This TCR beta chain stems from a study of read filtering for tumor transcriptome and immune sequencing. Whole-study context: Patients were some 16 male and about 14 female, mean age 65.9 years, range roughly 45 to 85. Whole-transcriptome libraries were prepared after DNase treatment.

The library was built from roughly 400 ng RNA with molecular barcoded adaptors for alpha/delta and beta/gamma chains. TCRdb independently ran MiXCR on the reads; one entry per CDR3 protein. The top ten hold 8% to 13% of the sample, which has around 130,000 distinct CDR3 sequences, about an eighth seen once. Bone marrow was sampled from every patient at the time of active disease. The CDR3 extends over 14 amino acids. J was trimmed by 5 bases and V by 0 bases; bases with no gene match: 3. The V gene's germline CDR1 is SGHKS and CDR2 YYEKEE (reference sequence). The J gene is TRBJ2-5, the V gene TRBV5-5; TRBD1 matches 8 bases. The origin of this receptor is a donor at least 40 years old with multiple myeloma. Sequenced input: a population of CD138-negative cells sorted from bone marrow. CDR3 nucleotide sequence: TGTGCCAGCAGCTTGGGACAGGGGTTTGAGACCCAGTACTTC. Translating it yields CASSLGQGFETQYF.